This entry concerns a single TCR beta chain. The entry originates in a study of blood T cell repertoires in COVID-19. Study information: Spain, Italy and the United States supplied samples that represented acute and convalescent COVID-19. Sources were T cells, B-cell-depleted T cells, or PBMCs; the material itself was cDNA or gDNA.

Profiled with immunoSEQ multiplex PCR; TCRdb holds only in-frame clones, not every one. The sample has roughly 97,000 clones, approximately 80% seen once. CDR1 is MGHDK, CDR2 SYGVNS, per germline. The CDR3 totals 13 residues. V was clipped by 1 base and J by 4 bases, with 5 bases between them. Input material: peripheral blood. The rearrangement uses TRBV25-1 and TRBJ1-3; D gene ambiguous. This clonotype was sampled from a woman older than 75 with active or convalescent COVID-19. This CDR3 reads CASSELRGNTIYF. The CDR3 coding sequence is TGTGCCAGCAGTGAATTACGGGGAAACACCATATATTTT.